This record looks at one TCR beta chain sequence and its context. What it binds is unknown. This record belongs to a study of cytotoxic CD8 clonotypes in ibrutinib-treated CLL. The overall study: Patients: more than nine relapsed/refractory, fewer than 16 treatment-naive, fewer than 18 IGHV unmutated. Partial response occurred in 24 patients and complete response in 2; at median about 72 months, around 14 remained remitted and some 12 progressed.

Study-wide findings and caveats: Clonality grew at ibrutinib response; at progression, it decreased back toward baseline.

CDR1 and CDR2 from the germline V gene are MNHEY and SVGAGI. Trimming pared 0 bases from V and 3 bases from J, leaving 11 bases between. The CDR3 totals 16 residues. Target depth was 1 in 200,000 to 1 in 1 million T cells, about 10x per clonotype. Clones were sequenced by immunoSEQ multiplex PCR, and TCRdb holds only the in-frame ones, with some missing. Among approximately 300,000 clones, roughly 80% were seen once, and the ten largest hold about 6.7%. The TCR comes from a human donor with chronic lymphocytic leukemia. The rearrangement uses TRBV6-5 and TRBJ2-2; a possible D gene is TRBD1 (6 bases). The sequencing here drew on PBMCs, taken before ibrutinib treatment. CDR3 in DNA: TGTGCCAGCAGTTACTCGAATCAGGGGTACACCGGGGAGCTGTTTTTT. It translates to CASSYSNQGYTGELFF.